These 20 T cell receptor beta chains were all obtained from the same sample, sequenced in a study of T cell repertoires in cytomegalovirus infection. TCRdb recomputed calls from the reads with MiXCR, one row per CDR3 protein. The data hold approximately 180,000 distinct CDR3 sequences, with under 25% observed a single time. The specimen sequenced was PBMCs. The source is a human donor in good health (CMV status not recorded). Some clones in this sample may be carry-over from other donors' samples.

Many counts were recorded for this clonotype. The gene calls are TRBV7-2 and TRBJ2-5; tentatively, D is TRBD2 (6 bases). Germline CDR1 SGHTA, CDR2 FQGNSA. V lost 4 bases to trimming and J lost 2 bases, with 14 bases between them. The CDR3 sequence is 15 residues long. CDR3 DNA sequence: TGTGCCAGCAGCTCAAGAGGGCGGGGTCAAGAGACCCAGTACTTC. Its translation: CASSSRGRGQETQYF. Looking up the rest from reference TRBV7-2 and TRBJ2-5 gives the full variable domain: GAGVSQSPSNKVTEKGKDVELRCDPISGHTALYWYRQSLGQGLEFLIYFQGNSAPDKSGLPSDRFSAERTGGSVSTLTIQRTQQEDSAVYLCASSSRGRGQETQYFGPGTRLLVL.

This chain connects TRBV6-6 to TRBJ2-1, with 8 bases matching TRBD2. The CDR3 is 16 residues long. Germline V CDR1 and CDR2: MNHNY, SVGAGI (reference sequence). V lost 2 bases and J lost 2; bases outside the gene matches: 5. For the CDR3, the DNA is TGTGCCAGCAGTTACCGTCACGGGAGGGCCTACAATGAGCAGTTCTTC. Its translation: CASSYRHGRAYNEQFF.

This clonotype was observed many times. The J gene is TRBJ1-1, the V gene TRBV20-1, with D possibly TRBD1 on 5 matching bases. The V end was cut by 0 bases, the J end by 3 bases, with 14 bases between. The CDR3 is made up of 15 amino acids. Germline V gene data show CDR1 as DFQATT and CDR2 as SNEGSKA (reference sequence). CDR3 sequence: CSARDREGRDTEAFF. The DNA for the CDR3 is TGCAGTGCTAGAGATCGGGAGGGGAGGGACACTGAAGCTTTCTTT.

This chain joins TRBV7-8 and TRBJ2-2, with TRBD1 matching over 11 bases. Germline assignment: CDR1 SGHVS and CDR2 FQNEAQ. J was trimmed by 6 bases and V by 6 bases; bases with no gene match: 6. CDR3 length: 15 amino acids. The CDR3 reads CASSSGQGGAGELFF. CDR3 coding DNA: TGTGCCAGCAGTTCGGGACAGGGGGGGGCCGGGGAGCTGTTTTTT. Filled out from reference TRBV7-8 and TRBJ2-2, the complete variable domain reads GAGVSQSPRYKVAKRGQDVALRCDPISGHVSLFWYQQALGQGPEFLTYFQNEAQLDKSGLPSDRFFAERPEGSVSTLKIQRTQQEDSAVYLCASSSGQGGAGELFFGEGSRLTVL.

This clonotype turned up a few times. For the CDR3, the DNA is TGCAGTGCCCACGGACTAGCGGGAGGGCCGAGGAACGAGCAGTACTTC. Its protein product is CSAHGLAGGPRNEQYF. This chain joins TRBV20-1 and TRBJ2-7; TRBD2 matches 15 bases. The germline V gene has CDR1 DFQATT and CDR2 SNEGSKA (reference sequence). With 6 bases clipped from V and 5 bases from J, the junction kept 11 bases outside the gene matches. CDR3 length: 16 amino acids.

This clonotype was seen more than once but under ten times. This chain uses TRBV11-2 with TRBJ2-3, with 8 bases identical to TRBD2. This CDR3 spans 16 amino acids. The germline V gene encodes CDR1 SGHAT and CDR2 FQNNGV. With V trimmed by 2 bases and J by 4 bases, 8 bases remained unmatched. Here the CDR3 reads CASSLTSGSGPDTQYF. The CDR3 DNA reads TGTGCCAGCAGCTTAACGAGCGGGAGTGGCCCAGATACGCAGTATTTT.

CDR3 protein: CASSWRAEEKLFF. The DNA of the CDR3 is TGTGCCAGCAGCTGGAGGGCGGAGGAAAAACTGTTTTTT. V and J are TRBV7-8 and TRBJ1-4; D not resolved. Per the germline V gene, CDR1 is SGHVS and CDR2 is FQNEAQ. The CDR3 is 13 residues long. V was shortened by 4 bases and J by 8 bases, with 11 bases between the two germline ends.

The V gene is TRBV19, the J gene TRBJ1-5, with D unclear. CDR3 size: 15 residues. The V and J ends lost 0 bases and 7 bases respectively, with 13 bases between them. The germline V gene has CDR1 LNHDA and CDR2 SQIVND (reference sequence). This CDR3 reads CASSIDPFPGQPQHF. CDR3 sequence (DNA): TGTGCCAGTAGTATAGATCCGTTTCCTGGCCAGCCCCAGCATTTT.

This clonotype has ten or more counts. Here the CDR3 reads CASSPEAEVAKNIQYF. CDR3 nucleotides: TGTGCCAGCAGCCCCGAAGCGGAAGTAGCCAAAAACATTCAGTACTTC. The V and J genes are TRBV7-9 and TRBJ2-4; tentative D call: TRBD2 (5 bases). Trimming took 5 bases from V and 0 from J, leaving 14 bases between them. The CDR3 runs to 16 residues. CDR1 and CDR2 (germline): SEHNR, FQNEAQ (reference sequence). The full variable domain, completed using reference TRBV7-9 and TRBJ2-4, is DTGVSQNPRHKITKRGQNVTFRCDPISEHNRLYWYRQTLGQGPEFLTYFQNEAQLEKSRLLSDRFSAERPKGSFSTLEIQRTEQGDSAMYLCASSPEAEVAKNIQYFGAGTRLSVL.

In this sample, this clonotype turned up many times. This chain uses TRBV7-2 with TRBJ1-6; D unresolved. The CDR3 has 13 residues. V lost 5 bases and J 6 bases, leaving 8 bases between the germline ends. The germline CDR1 and CDR2 sequences are SGHTA and FQGNSA. The CDR3, as DNA: TGTGCCAGCAGCCTAGGGATTAATTCACCCCTCCACTTT. This sequence encodes CASSLGINSPLHF.

This clonotype has ten or more counts. The chain carries TRBV12-3 or TRBV12-4 and TRBJ1-4; D remains ambiguous. This CDR3 contains 16 residues. V was trimmed by 2 bases and J by 3 bases, leaving 13 bases between them. As DNA, the CDR3 is TGTGCCAGCAGTTTAAGTCCCACTGCAGCTAATGAAAAACTGTTTTTT. This gives the protein CASSLSPTAANEKLFF.

This sequence joins TRBV5-4 and TRBJ2-3; D possibly corresponds to TRBD2 (6 bases). CDR3 length equals 13 residues. V lost 4 bases to trimming and J lost 3 bases, with 9 bases between them. The germline V gene has CDR1 SGHNT and CDR2 YYREEE (reference sequence). CDR3 bases: TGTGCCAGCAGCAATGGGGGGACAGATACGCAGTATTTT. This gives the protein CASSNGGTDTQYF.

A word on this clonotype: Being one base from a much bigger clone, this may be a read error. The rearrangement links TRBV7-2 to TRBJ1-2; TRBD1 aligns across 9 bases. Germline trimming cut 5 bases from V and 3 bases from J; bases unmatched to any gene: 7. This CDR3 is 15 amino acids long. Germline V gives CDR1 SGHTA, CDR2 FQGNSA. In DNA form, the CDR3 reads TGTGCCAGCAGCGACAGGGGGTGGATTCACTATGGCTACACCTTC. Translated: CASSDRGWIHYGYTF.

This clonotype was seen a handful of times. The V gene is TRBV29-1, the J gene TRBJ1-5; D gene uncertain. V was cut by 7 bases and J by 3 bases, with 10 bases left in between. Germline V gives CDR1 SQVTM, CDR2 ANQGSEA. CDR3 length equals 12 residues. This CDR3 is CSASAPNQPQHF. CDR3 nucleotide sequence: TGCAGCGCATCCGCCCCCAATCAGCCCCAGCATTTT.

This clonotype was found many times. V and J are TRBV10-2 and TRBJ1-6; TRBD1 matches 7 bases. V lost 7 bases and J lost 6; bases outside the gene matches: 6. From germline, CDR1 is WSHSY and CDR2 SAAADI. This CDR3 region has 14 residues. CDR3 DNA sequence: TGCGCCAGCAAGGAGGGGGCGGGTAATTCACCCCTCCACTTT. This translates into CASKEGAGNSPLHF.

This clonotype appeared once. The germline gene is not matched at one end of the junction; a read error may be the cause. The chain joins TRBV19 to TRBJ1-1; D remains unclear. Per the germline V gene, CDR1 is LNHDA and CDR2 is SQIVND (reference sequence). This CDR3 is 14 amino acids long. The CDR3 nucleotides are TGTGCCCGTAGTCTAACCCCAAGTCCCACTGAAGCTTTCTTT. This gives the protein CARSLTPSPTEAFF.

As for this clonotype: This could be a read error, since a much larger clone is one nucleotide away. The chain uses TRBV6-1 and TRBJ1-5; D remains ambiguous. Germline V lookup: CDR1 MNHNS, CDR2 SASEGT. CDR3 size: 17 residues. The CDR3 sequence: CGSKARAGQSSNQPQHF. The CDR3 DNA sequence: TGTGGCAGCAAAGCTCGCGCGGGTCAGTCTAGCAATCAGCCCCAGCATTTT.

V usage is TRBV19 and J usage is TRBJ1-2, with 7 positions matching TRBD1. The CDR3 has 14 residues. Germline CDR1 is LNHDA and CDR2 is SQIVND (reference sequence). V was clipped by 5 bases and J by 6 bases; unmatched bases: 9. The CDR3 coding sequence is TGTGCCAGTAGTCCCGGACAGGCCCTTCATGGCTACACCTTC. It translates to CASSPGQALHGYTF. Variable domain in full (rest from reference TRBV19 and TRBJ1-2): DGGITQSPKYLFRKEGQNVTLSCEQNLNHDAMYWYRQDPGQGLRLIYYSQIVNDFQKGDIAEGYSVSREKKESFPLTVTSAQKNPTAFYLCASSPGQALHGYTFGSGTRLTVV.

This clonotype came up many times. The rearrangement joins TRBV7-2 to TRBJ1-4; 7 bases fit TRBD1. This CDR3 contains 13 residues. Germline-derived CDR1 and CDR2 are SGHTA and FQGNSA. The trim removed 5 bases at V and 8 bases at J, leaving 5 bases unmatched. CDR3 bases: TGTGCCAGCAGCCGACAGGGCGGGGAAAAACTGTTTTTT. Its translation: CASSRQGGEKLFF.

J is TRBJ2-1 and V is TRBV7-8; D not certain. The CDR3 length is 18 residues. Trimming left V 1 base short and J 2 bases short, with 18 bases between. From germline, CDR1 is SGHVS and CDR2 FQNEAQ. The chain's CDR3 is CASSLEDLPGLTYNEQFF. In DNA form, the CDR3 reads TGTGCCAGCAGCTTAGAAGATCTCCCGGGCCTCACCTACAATGAGCAGTTCTTC.